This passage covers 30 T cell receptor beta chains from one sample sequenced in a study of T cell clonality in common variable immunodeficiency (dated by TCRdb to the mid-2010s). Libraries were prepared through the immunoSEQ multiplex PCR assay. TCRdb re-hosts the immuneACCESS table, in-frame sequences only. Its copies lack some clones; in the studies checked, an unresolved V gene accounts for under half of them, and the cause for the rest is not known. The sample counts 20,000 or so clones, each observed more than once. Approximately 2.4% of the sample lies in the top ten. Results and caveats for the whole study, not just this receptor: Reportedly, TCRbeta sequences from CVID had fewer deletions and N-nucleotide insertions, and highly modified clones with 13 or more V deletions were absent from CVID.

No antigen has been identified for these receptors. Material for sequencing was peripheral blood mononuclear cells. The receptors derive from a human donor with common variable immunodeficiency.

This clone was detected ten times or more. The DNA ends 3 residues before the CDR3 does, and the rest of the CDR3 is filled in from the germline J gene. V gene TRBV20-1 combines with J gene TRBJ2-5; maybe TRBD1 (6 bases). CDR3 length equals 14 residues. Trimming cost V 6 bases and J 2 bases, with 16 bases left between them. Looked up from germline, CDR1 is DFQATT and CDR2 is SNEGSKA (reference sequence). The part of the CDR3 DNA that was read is TGCAGTGCCAGAAAGGGGGAAACGCAAGAGACC. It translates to CSARKGETQET. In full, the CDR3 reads CSARKGETQETQYF.

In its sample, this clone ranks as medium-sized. CDR3 sequence reads: CSAGQYYNEQFF. The sequenced CDR3 bases are TGCAGCGCTGGACAATACTACAATGAG. The rearrangement joins TRBV29-1 to TRBJ2-1, with D tentatively TRBD1 (5 bases). Coverage ceases 3 residues before the CDR3 finishes, and the germline J gene fills in the end. Trimming shortened V by 7 bases and J by 3 bases, and 10 bases separated the two germline ends. Germline CDR1 SQVTM, CDR2 ANQGSEA. CDR3 length equals 12 residues.

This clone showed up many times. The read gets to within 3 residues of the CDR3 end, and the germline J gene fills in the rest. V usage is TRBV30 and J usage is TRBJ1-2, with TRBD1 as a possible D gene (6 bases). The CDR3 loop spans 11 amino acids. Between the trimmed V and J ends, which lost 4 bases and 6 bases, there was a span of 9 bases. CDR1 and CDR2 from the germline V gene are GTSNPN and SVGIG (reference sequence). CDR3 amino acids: CAWNRVHGYTF. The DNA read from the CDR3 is TGTGCCTGGAACAGGGTACATGGC.

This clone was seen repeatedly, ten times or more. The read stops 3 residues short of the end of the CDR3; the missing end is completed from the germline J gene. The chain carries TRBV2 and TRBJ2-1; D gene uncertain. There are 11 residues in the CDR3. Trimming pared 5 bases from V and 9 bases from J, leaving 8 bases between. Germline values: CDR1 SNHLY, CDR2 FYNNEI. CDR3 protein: CASSLAPEQFF. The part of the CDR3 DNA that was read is TGTGCCAGCAGTTTAGCACCTGAG.

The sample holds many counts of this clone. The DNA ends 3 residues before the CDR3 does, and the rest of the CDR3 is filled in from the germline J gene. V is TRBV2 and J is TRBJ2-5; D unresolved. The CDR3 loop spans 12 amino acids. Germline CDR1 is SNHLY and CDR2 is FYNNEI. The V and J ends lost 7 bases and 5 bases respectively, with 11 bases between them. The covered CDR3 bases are TGTGCCAGCACTCCTTCACGGGAGACC. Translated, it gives CASTPSRET. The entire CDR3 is CASTPSRETQYF.

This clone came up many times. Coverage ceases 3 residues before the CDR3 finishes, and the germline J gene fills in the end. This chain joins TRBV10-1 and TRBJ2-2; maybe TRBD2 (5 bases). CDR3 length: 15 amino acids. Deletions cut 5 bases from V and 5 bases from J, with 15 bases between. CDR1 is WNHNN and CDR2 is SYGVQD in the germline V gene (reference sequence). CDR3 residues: CASSQIPTGTGELFF. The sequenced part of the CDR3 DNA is TGCGCCAGCAGTCAAATCCCGACGGGGACCGGGGAG.

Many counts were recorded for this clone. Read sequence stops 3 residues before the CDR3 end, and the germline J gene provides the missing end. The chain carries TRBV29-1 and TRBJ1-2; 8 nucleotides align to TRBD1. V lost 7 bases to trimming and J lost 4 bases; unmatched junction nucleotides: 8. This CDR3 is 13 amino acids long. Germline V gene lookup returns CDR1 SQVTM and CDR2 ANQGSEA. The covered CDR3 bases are TGCAGCGCACCCCCTCAGGGGGCCTATGGC. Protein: CSAPPQGAYG. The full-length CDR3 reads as CSAPPQGAYGYTF.

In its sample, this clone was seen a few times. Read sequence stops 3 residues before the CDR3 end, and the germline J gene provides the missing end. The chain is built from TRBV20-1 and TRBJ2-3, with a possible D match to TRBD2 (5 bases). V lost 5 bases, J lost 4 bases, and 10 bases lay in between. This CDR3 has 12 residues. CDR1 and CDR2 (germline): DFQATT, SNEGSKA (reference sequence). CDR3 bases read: TGCAGTGCTCGCCGTAGCGCAGATACG. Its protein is CSARRSADT. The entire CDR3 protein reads CSARRSADTQYF.

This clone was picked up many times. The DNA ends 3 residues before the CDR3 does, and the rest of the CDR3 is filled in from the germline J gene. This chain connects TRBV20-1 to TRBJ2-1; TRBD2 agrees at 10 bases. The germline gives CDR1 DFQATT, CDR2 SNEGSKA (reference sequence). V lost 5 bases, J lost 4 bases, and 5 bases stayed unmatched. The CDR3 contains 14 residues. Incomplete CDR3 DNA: TGCAGTGCTGTACTAGCGGGACCTTACAATGAG. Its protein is CSAVLAGPYNE. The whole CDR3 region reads CSAVLAGPYNEQFF.

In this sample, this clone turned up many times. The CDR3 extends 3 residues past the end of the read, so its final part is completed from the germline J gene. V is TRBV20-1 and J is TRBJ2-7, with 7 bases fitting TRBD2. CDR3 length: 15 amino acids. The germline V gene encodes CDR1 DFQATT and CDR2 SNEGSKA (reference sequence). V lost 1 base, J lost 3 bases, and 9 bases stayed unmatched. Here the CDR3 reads CSARATLAQNYEQYF. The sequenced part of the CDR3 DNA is TGCAGTGCTAGAGCCACACTAGCGCAGAACTACGAG.

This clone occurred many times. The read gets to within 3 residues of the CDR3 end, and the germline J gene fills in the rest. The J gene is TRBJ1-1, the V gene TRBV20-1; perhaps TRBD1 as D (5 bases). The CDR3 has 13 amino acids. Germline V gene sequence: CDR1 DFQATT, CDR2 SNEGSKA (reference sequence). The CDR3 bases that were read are TGCAGTGCGGGGGGGACGGAGAACTCGGAA. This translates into CSAGGTENSE. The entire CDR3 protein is CSAGGTENSEAFF.

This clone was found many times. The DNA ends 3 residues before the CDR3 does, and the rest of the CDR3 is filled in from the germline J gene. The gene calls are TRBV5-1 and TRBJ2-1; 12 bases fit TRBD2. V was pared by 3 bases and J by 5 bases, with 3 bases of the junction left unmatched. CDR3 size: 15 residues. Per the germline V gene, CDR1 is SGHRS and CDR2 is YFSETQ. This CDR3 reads CASSSGLAGNNEQFF. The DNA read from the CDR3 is TGCGCCAGCAGCTCGGGACTAGCGGGCAACAATGAG.

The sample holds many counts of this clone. CDR3: CASSPGANIQYF. The CDR3 bases that were read are TGTGCCAGCTCACCGGGCGCGAACATT. The chain is built from TRBV18 and TRBJ2-4; D gene unclear. The CDR3 extends 3 residues past the end of the read, so its final part is completed from the germline J gene. CDR1 KGHSH and CDR2 LQKENI come from the germline V gene. This CDR3 spans 12 amino acids. The V end lost 3 bases, the J end lost 7 bases, and 7 bases lay between the germline ends. Combining the CDR3 with reference TRBV18 and TRBJ2-4 gives the whole variable domain NAGVMQNPRHLVRRRGQEARLRCSPMKGHSHVYWYRQLPEEGLKFMVYLQKENIIDESGMPKERFSAEFPKEGPSILRIQQVVRGDSAAYFCASSPGANIQYFGAGTRLSVL.

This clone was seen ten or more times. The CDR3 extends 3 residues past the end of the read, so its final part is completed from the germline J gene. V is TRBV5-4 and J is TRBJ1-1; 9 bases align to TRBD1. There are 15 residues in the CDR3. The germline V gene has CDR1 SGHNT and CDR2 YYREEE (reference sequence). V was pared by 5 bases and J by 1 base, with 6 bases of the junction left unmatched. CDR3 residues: CASRGQGSGNTEAFF. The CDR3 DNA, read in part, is TGTGCCAGCAGAGGACAGGGGAGCGGGAACACTGAA.

CDR3 sequence reads: CASNRLGGTSNEQFF. CDR3 DNA (partial): TGTGCCAGTAACCGATTAGGGGGGACTAGCAATGAG. V gene TRBV19 combines with J gene TRBJ2-1, with TRBD2 matching over 8 bases. Read sequence stops 3 residues before the CDR3 end, and the germline J gene provides the missing end. The CDR3 consists of 15 residues. Losses at the gene ends were 7 bases for V and 6 bases for J; bases not matched to a gene: 11. Per germline, CDR1 LNHDA and CDR2 SQIVND (reference sequence).

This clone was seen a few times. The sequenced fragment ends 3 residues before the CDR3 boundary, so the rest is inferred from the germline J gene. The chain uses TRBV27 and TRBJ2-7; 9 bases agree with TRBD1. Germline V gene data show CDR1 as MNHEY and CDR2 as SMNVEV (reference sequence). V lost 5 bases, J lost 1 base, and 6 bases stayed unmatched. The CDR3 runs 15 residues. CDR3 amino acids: CASSLRQGESYEQYF. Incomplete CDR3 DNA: TGTGCCAGCAGTCTCCGACAGGGGGAATCCTACGAG.

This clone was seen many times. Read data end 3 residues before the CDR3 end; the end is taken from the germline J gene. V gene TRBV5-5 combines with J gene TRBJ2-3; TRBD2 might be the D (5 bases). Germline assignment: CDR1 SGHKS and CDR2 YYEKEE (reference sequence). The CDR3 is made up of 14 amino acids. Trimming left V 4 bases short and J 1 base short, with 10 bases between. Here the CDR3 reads CASSLDFGTDTQYF. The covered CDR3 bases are TGTGCCAGCAGCCTGGACTTCGGCACAGATACG.

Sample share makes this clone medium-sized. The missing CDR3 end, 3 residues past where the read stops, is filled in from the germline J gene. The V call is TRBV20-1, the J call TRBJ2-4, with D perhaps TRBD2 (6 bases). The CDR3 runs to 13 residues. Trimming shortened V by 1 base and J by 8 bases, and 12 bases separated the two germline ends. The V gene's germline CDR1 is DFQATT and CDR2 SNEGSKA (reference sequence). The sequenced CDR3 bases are TGCAGTGCTAGAGGGGACTTCGCGGACATT. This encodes CSARGDFADI. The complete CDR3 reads CSARGDFADIQYF.

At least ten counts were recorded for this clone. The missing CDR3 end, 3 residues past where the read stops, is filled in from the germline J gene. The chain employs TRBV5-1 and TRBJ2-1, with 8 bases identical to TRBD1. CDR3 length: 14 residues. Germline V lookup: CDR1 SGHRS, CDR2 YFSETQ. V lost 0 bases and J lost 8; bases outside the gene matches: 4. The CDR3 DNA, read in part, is TGCGCCAGCAGCTTGGGCCGGACAGGGTATGAG. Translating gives CASSLGRTGYE. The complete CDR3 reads CASSLGRTGYEQFF. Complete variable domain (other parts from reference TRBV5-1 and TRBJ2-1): KAGVTQTPRYLIKTRGQQVTLSCSPISGHRSVSWYQQTPGQGLQFLFEYFSETQRNKGNFPGRFSGRQFSNSRSEMNVSTLELGDSALYLCASSLGRTGYEQFFGPGTRLTVL.

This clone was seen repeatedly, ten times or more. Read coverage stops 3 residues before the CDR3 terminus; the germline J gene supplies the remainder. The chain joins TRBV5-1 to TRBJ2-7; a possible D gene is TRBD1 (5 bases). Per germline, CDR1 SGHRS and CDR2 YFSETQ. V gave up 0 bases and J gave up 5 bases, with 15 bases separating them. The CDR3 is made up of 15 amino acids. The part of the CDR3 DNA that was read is TGCGCCAGCAGCTTGGATGGTGGGAAGGGGAACGAG. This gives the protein CASSLDGGKGNE. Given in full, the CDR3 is CASSLDGGKGNEQYF.

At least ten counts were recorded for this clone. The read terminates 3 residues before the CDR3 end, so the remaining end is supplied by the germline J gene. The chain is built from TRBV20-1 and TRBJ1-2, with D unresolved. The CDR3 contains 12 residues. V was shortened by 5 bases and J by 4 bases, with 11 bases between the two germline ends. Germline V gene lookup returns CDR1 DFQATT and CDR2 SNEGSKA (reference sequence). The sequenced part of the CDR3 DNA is TGCAGTGCTCCTTGGGCGGGCTATGGC. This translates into CSAPWAGYG. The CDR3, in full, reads CSAPWAGYGYTF.

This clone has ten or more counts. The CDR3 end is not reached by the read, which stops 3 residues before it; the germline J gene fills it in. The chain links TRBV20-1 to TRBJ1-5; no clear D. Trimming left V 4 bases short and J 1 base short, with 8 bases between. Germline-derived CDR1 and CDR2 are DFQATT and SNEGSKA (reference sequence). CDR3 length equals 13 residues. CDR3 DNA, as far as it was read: TGCAGTGCTATTCAGGAGAGCAATCAGCCC. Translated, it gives CSAIQESNQP. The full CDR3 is CSAIQESNQPQHF.

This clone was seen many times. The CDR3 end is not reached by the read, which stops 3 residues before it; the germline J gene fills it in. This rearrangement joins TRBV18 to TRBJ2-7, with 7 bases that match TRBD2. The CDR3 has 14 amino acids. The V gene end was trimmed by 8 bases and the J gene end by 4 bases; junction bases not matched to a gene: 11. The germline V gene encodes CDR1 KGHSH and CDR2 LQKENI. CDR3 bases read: TGTGCCAGCCGAGGGGAGGGGTCCGGTTACGAG. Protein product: CASRGEGSGYE. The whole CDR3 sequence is CASRGEGSGYEQYF.

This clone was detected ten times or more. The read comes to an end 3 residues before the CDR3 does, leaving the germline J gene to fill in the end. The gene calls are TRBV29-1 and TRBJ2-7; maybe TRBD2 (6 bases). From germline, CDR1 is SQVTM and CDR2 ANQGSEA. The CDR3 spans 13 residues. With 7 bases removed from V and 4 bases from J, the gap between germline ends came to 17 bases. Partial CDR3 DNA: TGCAGCGATGCGGGATTTGTAGAGTACGAG. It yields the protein CSDAGFVEYE. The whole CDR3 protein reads CSDAGFVEYEQYF.

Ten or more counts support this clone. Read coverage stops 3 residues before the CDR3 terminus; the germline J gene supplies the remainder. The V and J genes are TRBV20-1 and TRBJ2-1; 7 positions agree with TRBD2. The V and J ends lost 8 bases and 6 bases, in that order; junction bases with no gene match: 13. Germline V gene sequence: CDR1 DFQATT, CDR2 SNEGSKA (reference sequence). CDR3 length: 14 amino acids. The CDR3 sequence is CSPGGLTSINEQFF. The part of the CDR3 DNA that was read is TGCAGTCCCGGGGGACTAACATCTATCAATGAG.

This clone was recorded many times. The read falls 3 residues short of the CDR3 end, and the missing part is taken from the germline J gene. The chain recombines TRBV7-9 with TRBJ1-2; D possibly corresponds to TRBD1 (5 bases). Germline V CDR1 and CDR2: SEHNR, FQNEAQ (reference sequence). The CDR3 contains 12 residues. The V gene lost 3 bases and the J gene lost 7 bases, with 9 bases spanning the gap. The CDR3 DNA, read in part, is TGTGCCAGCAGCTTCGACAGATCTGGC. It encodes CASSFDRSG. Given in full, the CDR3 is CASSFDRSGYTF. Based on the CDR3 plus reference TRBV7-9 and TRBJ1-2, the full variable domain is DTGVSQNPRHKITKRGQNVTFRCDPISEHNRLYWYRQTLGQGPEFLTYFQNEAQLEKSRLLSDRFSAERPKGSFSTLEIQRTEQGDSAMYLCASSFDRSGYTFGSGTRLTVV.

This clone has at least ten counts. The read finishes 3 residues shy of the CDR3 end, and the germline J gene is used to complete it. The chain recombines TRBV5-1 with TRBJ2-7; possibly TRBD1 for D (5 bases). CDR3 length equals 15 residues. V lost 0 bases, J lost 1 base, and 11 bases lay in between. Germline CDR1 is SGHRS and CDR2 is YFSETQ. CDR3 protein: CASSLGGAKSYEQYF. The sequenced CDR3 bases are TGCGCCAGCAGCTTGGGGGGCGCGAAGTCCTACGAG. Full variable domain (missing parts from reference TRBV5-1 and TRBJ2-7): KAGVTQTPRYLIKTRGQQVTLSCSPISGHRSVSWYQQTPGQGLQFLFEYFSETQRNKGNFPGRFSGRQFSNSRSEMNVSTLELGDSALYLCASSLGGAKSYEQYFGPGTRLTVT.

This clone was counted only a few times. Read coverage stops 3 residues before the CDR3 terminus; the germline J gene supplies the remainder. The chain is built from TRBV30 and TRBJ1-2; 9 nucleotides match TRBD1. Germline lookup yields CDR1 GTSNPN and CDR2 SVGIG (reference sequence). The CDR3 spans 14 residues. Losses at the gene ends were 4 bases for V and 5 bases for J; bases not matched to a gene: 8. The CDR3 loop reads CAWTHIDRGYGYTF. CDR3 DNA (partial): TGTGCCTGGACCCATATCGACAGGGGGTATGGC.

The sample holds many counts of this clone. CDR3 DNA (partial): TGCGCCAGCAGCCTAACTAGCGGGAGATGGTCAGATACG. Protein: CASSLTSGRWSDT. The CDR3 in its entirety is CASSLTSGRWSDTQYF. The chain links TRBV5-1 to TRBJ2-3; 11 bases are shared with TRBD2. The read ends 3 residues early relative to the CDR3; the germline J gene fills the gap. V was clipped by 4 bases and J by 4 bases; unmatched bases: 8. The CDR3 contains 16 residues. Germline V CDR1 and CDR2: SGHRS, YFSETQ. Drawing the rest from reference TRBV5-1 and TRBJ2-3, the complete variable domain is KAGVTQTPRYLIKTRGQQVTLSCSPISGHRSVSWYQQTPGQGLQFLFEYFSETQRNKGNFPGRFSGRQFSNSRSEMNVSTLELGDSALYLCASSLTSGRWSDTQYFGPGTRLTVL.

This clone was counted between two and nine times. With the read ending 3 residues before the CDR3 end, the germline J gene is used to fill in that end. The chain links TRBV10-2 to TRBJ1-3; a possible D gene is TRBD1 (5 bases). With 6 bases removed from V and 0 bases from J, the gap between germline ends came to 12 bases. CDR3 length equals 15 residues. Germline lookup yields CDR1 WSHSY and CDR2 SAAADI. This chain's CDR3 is CASSQTGYSGNTIYF. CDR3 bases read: TGCGCCAGCAGCCAAACAGGATACTCTGGAAACACC.